A selection of T cell receptor beta chains follows, all from one sample in a study of T-cell memory formation after mild COVID-19. One entry per CDR3 protein results from TCRdb running MiXCR on the 5' RACE reads. The repertoire holds some 410,000 distinct CDR3 sequences, around a quarter seen once, with around 13% in the top ten. The sequenced sample consisted of PBMCs or a T cell subset sorted from them (not recorded which). The receptor set was obtained from an adult woman who had mild COVID-19 (a few samples of this study predate the infection). Cell type and time point are not known. The CDR3 runs from the conserved cysteine through the conserved F or W. A D gene is named only where the DNA matches it firmly. Clone sizes are given selectively: once, few, many, or a class where the clone is expanded.

>TRBV7-8|TRBJ2-2|.|.
CASSLVEGSLAPGELFF
TGTGCCAGCAGCTTAGTCGAGGGGTCCCTTGCGCCAGGGGAGCTGTTTTTT
>TRBV11-2|TRBJ2-1|.|TRBD2
CASTRAGLAETHQFF
TGTGCCAGCACTCGGGCGGGACTAGCGGAAACGCACCAGTTCTTC
>TRBV29-1|TRBJ2-4|few|.
CSVAGEAAKNIQYF
TGCAGCGTTGCTGGGGAGGCGGCCAAAAACATTCAGTACTTC
>TRBV6-5|TRBJ1-2|.|TRBD1
CASSRRQGFGYGYTF
TGTGCCAGCAGCCGCCGACAGGGGTTCGGCTATGGCTACACCTTC
>TRBV6-5|TRBJ1-3|few|.
CASSLSGFSGNTIYF
TGTGCCAGCAGTTTGAGTGGGTTCTCTGGAAACACCATATATTTT
>TRBV29-1|TRBJ1-2|few|TRBD1
CSVVSLNRGYYGYTF
TGCAGCGTTGTTAGTTTGAACAGGGGGTACTATGGCTACACCTTC
>TRBV12-3/TRBV12-4|TRBJ1-6|few|TRBD1
CASSRTGGGSPLHF
TGTGCCAGCTCCAGGACAGGGGGCGGGTCACCCCTCCACTTT
>TRBV7-3|TRBJ1-1|few|.
CASSFQGPTEAFF
TGTGCCAGCAGCTTCCAGGGCCCAACTGAAGCTTTCTTT
>TRBV5-1|TRBJ2-3|.|TRBD2
CASSTGLAGSGTDTQYF
TGCGCCAGCAGCACCGGACTAGCGGGGTCAGGCACAGATACGCAGTATTTT
>TRBV7-6|TRBJ2-5|.|.
CASSSRRGHQETQYF
TGTGCCAGCAGCTCCCGACGGGGGCACCAAGAGACCCAGTACTTC
>TRBV29-1|TRBJ1-2|few|TRBD1
CSVVVGGGYHGYTF
TGCAGCGTTGTCGTCGGAGGGGGCTACCATGGCTACACCTTC
>TRBV6-2/TRBV6-3|TRBJ2-1|.|.
CASSYVGQEQFF
TGTGCCAGCAGTTATGTTGGGCAGGAGCAGTTCTTC
>TRBV7-2|TRBJ1-1|once|.
CASSLDVTRGPSEAFF
TGTGCCAGCAGCTTAGATGTAACCAGGGGACCTTCTGAAGCTTTCTTT
>TRBV24-1|TRBJ1-4|few|TRBD1
CATSDSGQDEAKLFF
TGTGCCACCAGTGATTCAGGACAGGATGAGGCAAAACTGTTTTTT
>TRBV7-9|TRBJ2-3|few|.
CASSLGFNTQYF
TGTGCCAGCAGCTTAGGGTTTAATACGCAGTATTTT
>TRBV29-1|TRBJ2-7|few|TRBD2
CSVCGSGYEQYF
TGCAGCGTCTGCGGGAGCGGGTACGAGCAGTACTTC
>TRBV19|TRBJ1-2|few|.
CASRGRDYGYTF
TGTGCCAGTAGAGGACGGGACTATGGCTACACCTTC
>TRBV20-1|TRBJ2-7|few|TRBD1
CSARYGTGIYEQYF
TGCAGTGCTAGATACGGGACAGGGATCTACGAGCAGTACTTC
>TRBV7-9|TRBJ2-7|.|TRBD1
CASSLGSGTGNEQYF
TGTGCCAGCAGCTTAGGTTCCGGGACAGGGAACGAGCAGTACTTC
>TRBV3-1|TRBJ1-5|.|.
CASSRKQGLNQPQHF
TGTGCCAGCAGCCGGAAACAGGGTCTCAATCAGCCCCAGCATTTT
>TRBV6-5|TRBJ2-2|.|TRBD2
CASRDLAGGPTGELFF
TGTGCCAGCAGAGATCTAGCGGGGGGGCCCACCGGGGAGCTGTTTTTT
>TRBV7-6|TRBJ2-3|few|TRBD2
CASSLTLAGNTDTQYF
TGTGCCAGCAGCTTAACTCTAGCGGGGAACACAGATACGCAGTATTTT
>TRBV20-1|TRBJ2-3|few|.
CSARVISTDTQYF
TGCAGTGCTAGAGTTATTAGCACAGATACGCAGTATTTT
>TRBV5-6|TRBJ2-4|few|.
CASSWGPRDTKNIQYF
TGTGCCAGCAGCTGGGGGCCAAGGGATACCAAAAACATTCAGTACTTC
>TRBV20-1|TRBJ2-3|few|.
CSARDTGQGTDTQYF
TGCAGTGCTAGAGATACAGGACAAGGCACAGATACGCAGTATTTT
>TRBV11-1|TRBJ2-7|few|TRBD1
CASSSDRARAYEQYF
TGTGCCAGCAGTTCAGACAGGGCGCGAGCCTACGAGCAGTACTTC
>TRBV30|TRBJ1-1|.|.
CALQGGDYNTEAFF
TGTGCCCTACAAGGGGGGGATTATAACACTGAAGCTTTCTTT
>TRBV4-1|TRBJ1-1|.|.
CASSQRGQGHTEAFF
TGCGCCAGCAGCCAACGAGGCCAGGGGCACACTGAAGCTTTCTTT
>TRBV28|TRBJ1-3|few|.
CASSLPLPGNTIYF
TGTGCCAGCAGTTTGCCACTTCCTGGAAACACCATATATTTT
>TRBV12-3/TRBV12-4|TRBJ2-5|.|.
CASLETAQETQYF
TGTGCCAGCCTGGAAACAGCACAAGAGACCCAGTACTTC
>TRBV2|TRBJ2-1|few|.
CASMASYEQFF
TGTGCCAGCATGGCGTCATATGAGCAGTTCTTC
>TRBV5-1|TRBJ2-2|.|.
CASGGFGSGELFF
TGCGCCAGCGGAGGATTTGGAAGCGGGGAGCTGTTTTTT
>TRBV5-1|TRBJ1-2|few|TRBD1
CASSLILGTGEYGYTF
TGCGCCAGCAGCTTAATTTTAGGTACAGGGGAGTATGGCTACACCTTC
>TRBV4-2|TRBJ2-3|few|TRBD1
CASKGDRATDTQYF
TGTGCCAGCAAGGGGGACAGGGCCACAGATACGCAGTATTTT
>TRBV19|TRBJ1-5|few|.
CASSMWGEGNQPQHF
TGTGCCAGTAGTATGTGGGGCGAAGGCAATCAGCCCCAGCATTTT
>TRBV12-3/TRBV12-4|TRBJ1-1|.|.
CASSGGQSEKAFF
TGTGCCAGCAGTGGTGGACAGAGTGAAAAAGCTTTCTTT
>TRBV7-2|TRBJ1-2|.|.
CASSLGPIRGAGYTF
TGTGCCAGCAGCTTAGGGCCGATTCGGGGGGCCGGCTACACCTTC
>TRBV2|TRBJ2-7|.|TRBD1
CASKYWDRSYEQYF
TGTGCCAGCAAATACTGGGACAGATCCTACGAGCAGTACTTC
>TRBV7-2|TRBJ1-2|once|.
CASSVGVWGPDYGYTF
TGTGCCAGCAGCGTAGGGGTTTGGGGGCCTGACTATGGCTACACCTTC
>TRBV5-1|TRBJ2-1|few|.
CASSFGSNEQFF
TGCGCCAGCAGCTTTGGCAGCAATGAGCAGTTCTTC
>TRBV5-1|TRBJ2-6|.|TRBD2
CASSSGTSGSWAGANVLTF
TGCGCCAGCAGCTCAGGGACTAGTGGTTCTTGGGCTGGGGCCAACGTCCTGACTTTC
>TRBV7-6|TRBJ2-5|.|.
CASSLQGGDQETQYF
TGTGCCAGCAGCTTACAGGGGGGAGACCAAGAGACCCAGTACTTC
>TRBV5-1|TRBJ1-6|.|.
CASSLDGNYYNSPLHF
TGCGCCAGCAGCTTGGATGGGAACTACTATAATTCACCCCTCCACTTT
>TRBV7-9|TRBJ2-7|medium-sized|.
CASSLGPGRYEQYF
TGTGCCAGCAGCTTAGGCCCAGGGCGTTACGAGCAGTACTTC
>TRBV19|TRBJ2-6|few|.
CATLPRGGSSGANVLTF
TGTGCCACTCTCCCCCGTGGGGGAAGCTCTGGGGCCAACGTCCTGACTTTC
>TRBV6-2/TRBV6-3|TRBJ2-3|.|.
CASTTTGPVGDTQYF
TGTGCCAGCACCACGACGGGACCAGTGGGAGATACGCAGTATTTT
>TRBV7-3|TRBJ2-1|.|TRBD2
CASSFLSGASYNEQFF
TGTGCCAGCAGCTTCCTTAGCGGGGCCTCCTACAATGAGCAGTTCTTC
>TRBV29-1|TRBJ2-7|.|TRBD1
CSVVGQVAYEQYF
TGCAGCGTGGTGGGACAGGTGGCCTACGAGCAGTACTTC
>TRBV7-9|TRBJ2-7|.|TRBD1
CASSPGTGPNEQYF
TGTGCCAGCAGCCCCGGGACAGGGCCCAACGAGCAGTACTTC
>TRBV5-1|TRBJ2-6|few|.
CASIIGPSSGANVLTF
TGCGCCAGCATAATAGGACCAAGCTCTGGGGCCAACGTCCTGACTTTC
>TRBV5-1|TRBJ2-1|few|TRBD2
CASSLGLAGGRSAEQFF
TGCGCCAGCAGCTTGGGGCTAGCGGGGGGGCGTTCCGCTGAGCAGTTCTTC